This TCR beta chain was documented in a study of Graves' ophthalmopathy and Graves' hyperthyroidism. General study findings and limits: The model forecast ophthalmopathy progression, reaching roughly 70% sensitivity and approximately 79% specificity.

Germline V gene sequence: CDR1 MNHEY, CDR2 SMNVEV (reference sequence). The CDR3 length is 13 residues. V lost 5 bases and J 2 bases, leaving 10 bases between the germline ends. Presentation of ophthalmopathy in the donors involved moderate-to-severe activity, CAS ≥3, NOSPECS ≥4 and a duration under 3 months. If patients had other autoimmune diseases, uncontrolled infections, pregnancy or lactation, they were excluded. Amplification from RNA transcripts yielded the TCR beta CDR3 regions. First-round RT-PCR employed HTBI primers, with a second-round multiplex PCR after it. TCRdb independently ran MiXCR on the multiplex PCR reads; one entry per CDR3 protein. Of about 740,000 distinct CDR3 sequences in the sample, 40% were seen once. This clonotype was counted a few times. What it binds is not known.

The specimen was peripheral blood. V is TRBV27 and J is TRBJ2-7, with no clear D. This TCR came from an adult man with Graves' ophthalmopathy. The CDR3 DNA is TGTGCCAGCAGTCCGAGCGTTGCCTACGAGCAGTACTTC. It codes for CASSPSVAYEQYF.